The 27 T cell receptor beta chains listed next were all sequenced from one sample in a study of blood T cell repertoires in COVID-19. Clones were sequenced by immunoSEQ multiplex PCR, and TCRdb holds only the in-frame ones, with some missing. The sample lists almost 400,000 clones; about 90% were seen once. The source material was PBMCs or T cells enriched from blood (not recorded which). Every receptor here comes from a young woman who had recovered from COVID-19.

The chain joins TRBV9 to TRBJ2-7; 8 bases are a match to TRBD1. J lost 1 base, V lost 4 bases, and 4 bases had no gene match. The germline gives CDR1 SGDLS, CDR2 YYNGEE. The CDR3 sequence is 14 residues long. The CDR3 nucleotides are TGTGCCAGCAGCCCCCGACAGGGGTCCTACGAGCAGTACTTC. It specifies CASSPRQGSYEQYF.

The CDR3 nucleotides are TGTGCCAGCAGTCAAGAACAAAACGGGACAGGGGCGAGAAAGAGCTCCTACAATGAGCAGTTCTTC. Amino acids: CASSQEQNGTGARKSSYNEQFF. V is TRBV21-1 and J is TRBJ2-1; the DNA was not compared with TRBD1, the D call given in the table. TRBV21-1 has pseudogene status. The CDR3 has 22 amino acids.

The V gene is TRBV27, the J gene TRBJ2-5, with 9 nucleotides matching TRBD2. This CDR3 is built from 16 residues. With V trimmed by 1 base and J by 5 bases, 8 bases remained unmatched. Germline CDR1 and CDR2: MNHEY and SMNVEV (reference sequence). The CDR3 nucleotides read TGTGCCAGCAGTTTATTAGGACTAGCGAGACCTGAGACCCAGTACTTC. Translated: CASSLLGLARPETQYF.

The chain links TRBV7-9 to TRBJ2-7; no definite D call. V shed 4 bases and J shed 5 bases, with 9 bases lying between them. The CDR3 runs to 12 residues. CDR1 and CDR2 from the germline V gene are SEHNR and FQNEAQ (reference sequence). CDR3 loop: CASSSSPDEQYF. CDR3 nucleotide sequence: TGTGCCAGCAGCTCCTCCCCGGACGAGCAGTACTTC.

The genes are TRBV19 and TRBJ2-5; the D gene is possibly TRBD1 (5 bases). The CDR3 spans 18 residues. Looked up from germline, CDR1 is LNHDA and CDR2 is SQIVND (reference sequence). Trimming pared 4 bases from V and 3 bases from J, leaving 24 bases between. CDR3 sequence reads: CASSNSRGPGKKKETQYF. Written as DNA, the CDR3 is TGTGCCAGTAGTAATTCTAGGGGCCCCGGTAAGAAAAAAGAGACCCAGTACTTC.

The V call is TRBV27, the J call TRBJ2-6; D gene unclear. The germline CDR1 and CDR2 sequences are MNHEY and SMNVEV (reference sequence). The length of the CDR3 is 15 residues. V shed 5 bases and J shed 0 bases, with 8 bases lying between them. The CDR3 coding sequence is TGTGCCAGCAGTCAGCAGGCCTCTGGGGCCAACGTCCTGACTTTC. Its protein product is CASSQQASGANVLTF.

V gene TRBV11-3 combines with J gene TRBJ2-3; D is unresolved. The CDR3 is 13 residues long. The V end lost 2 bases, the J end lost 8 bases, and 11 bases lay between the germline ends. The germline V gene has CDR1 SGHNT and CDR2 YENEEA. Here the CDR3 DNA reads TGTGCCAGCAGCTTAAACAGTGATGTTACGCAGTATTTT. As protein: CASSLNSDVTQYF.

This clone was seen a single time. V usage is TRBV27 and J usage is TRBJ1-6; 7 nucleotides line up with TRBD1. Germline V gives CDR1 MNHEY, CDR2 SMNVEV (reference sequence). CDR3 length: 14 residues. Unmatched junction bases numbered 1, after V lost 7 bases and J lost 1 base. The CDR3 loop is CASNRGSYNSPLHF. CDR3 in DNA: TGTGCCAGCAACAGGGGATCCTATAATTCACCCCTCCACTTT.

This chain joins TRBV7-2 and TRBJ1-3; TRBD1 might be the D (5 bases). The CDR3 is 16 amino acids. V lost 5 bases to trimming and J lost 3 bases, with 17 bases between them. Germline V CDR1 and CDR2: SGHTA, FQGNSA. The CDR3 loop is CASSPQGSLVGNTIYF. For the CDR3, the DNA is TGTGCCAGCAGCCCCCAGGGCAGTTTAGTTGGAAACACCATATATTTT. The whole variable domain, filled in from reference TRBV7-2 and TRBJ1-3, reads GAGVSQSPSNKVTEKGKDVELRCDPISGHTALYWYRQSLGQGLEFLIYFQGNSAPDKSGLPSDRFSAERTGGSVSTLTIQRTQQEDSAVYLCASSPQGSLVGNTIYFGEGSWLTVV.

The chain joins TRBV3-1 (or the pseudogene TRBV3-2) to TRBJ2-1; D gene unclear. The CDR3 covers 16 residues. Trimming shortened V by 5 bases and J by 8 bases, and 22 bases separated the two germline ends. Germline V gene data show CDR1 as LGHDT and CDR2 as YNNKEL (reference sequence). CDR3: CASSLRLFGLAHEQFF. CDR3 nucleotide sequence: TGTGCCAGCAGCTTGCGACTCTTTGGTTTGGCCCATGAGCAGTTCTTC.

The chain combines TRBV6-5 with TRBJ1-6; 7 positions agree with TRBD1. V trimming: 2 bases; J trimming: 7 bases; junction bases outside the gene matches: 8. The germline V gene has CDR1 MNHEY and CDR2 SVGAGI. This CDR3 spans 16 amino acids. CDR3 in DNA: TGTGCCAGCAGTTACGCACAGGGGATCGTGAATTCACCCCTCCACTTT. Its protein is CASSYAQGIVNSPLHF.

This clone came up once. The chain employs TRBV24-1 and TRBJ1-1, with 11 bases matching TRBD1. The germline gives CDR1 KGHDR, CDR2 SFDVKD. The CDR3 has 17 residues. V lost 4 bases and J lost 3; bases outside the gene matches: 9. CDR3 protein: CATSDRGTGGWYTEAFF. CDR3 nucleotides: TGTGCCACCAGTGACCGTGGGACAGGGGGTTGGTACACTGAAGCTTTCTTT.

The chain joins TRBV9 to TRBJ1-2; the match to TRBD1 covers 7 bases. V lost 4 bases and J lost 8; bases outside the gene matches: 11. The CDR3 extends over 14 amino acids. CDR1 is SGDLS and CDR2 is YYNGEE in the germline V gene. This chain's CDR3 is CASSPVPGQRGYTF. In DNA, the CDR3 is TGTGCCAGCAGCCCAGTACCGGGACAGAGAGGCTACACCTTC. Together with reference TRBV9 and TRBJ1-2, the CDR3 gives the full variable domain: DSGVTQTPKHLITATGQRVTLRCSPRSGDLSVYWYQQSLDQGLQFLIQYYNGEERAKGNILERFSAQQFPDLHSELNLSSLELGDSALYFCASSPVPGQRGYTFGSGTRLTVV.

The rearrangement uses TRBV20-1 and TRBJ1-3; D gene ambiguous. Trimming shortened V by 3 bases and J by 2 bases, and 14 bases separated the two germline ends. The CDR3 contains 15 residues. From germline, CDR1 is DFQATT and CDR2 SNEGSKA (reference sequence). Here the CDR3 DNA reads TGCAGTGCTAGTCTTGTGGCGGGGACTGGAAACACCATATATTTT. This sequence encodes CSASLVAGTGNTIYF.

V usage is TRBV19 and J usage is TRBJ1-1, with D possibly matching TRBD1 (6 bases). Germline V CDR1 and CDR2: LNHDA, SQIVND (reference sequence). CDR3 length: 11 amino acids. With 10 bases removed from V and 7 bases from J, the gap between germline ends came to 13 bases. The DNA of the CDR3 is TGTGCCACTTTAAACAGGGATGAAGCTTTCTTT. It translates to CATLNRDEAFF.

V usage is TRBV4-1 and J usage is TRBJ2-2; possibly TRBD2 for D (5 bases). Trimming removed 2 bases at V and 10 bases at J, with 20 bases between. The CDR3 loop spans 16 amino acids. Germline V gives CDR1 MGHRA, CDR2 YSYEKL. DNA for the CDR3: TGCGCCAGCAGCCAAAGGGCGGAGTCGAGGGTGGAGGAGCTGTTTTTT. It specifies CASSQRAESRVEELFF.

CDR3 region: CASSPPGYEQYF. CDR3 nucleotide sequence: TGTGCCAGCAGCCCGCCCGGCTACGAGCAGTACTTC. This chain connects TRBV11-2 to TRBJ2-7; D is unresolved. The germline V and J ends were trimmed by 5 bases and 3 bases, with 8 bases remaining between them. The CDR3 consists of 12 residues. Germline V gene sequence: CDR1 SGHAT, CDR2 FQNNGV.

The chain joins TRBV30 to TRBJ1-1; tentatively, D is TRBD1 (5 bases). CDR3 length: 13 amino acids. Looked up from germline, CDR1 is GTSNPN and CDR2 is SVGIG (reference sequence). V was trimmed by 4 bases and J by 6 bases, leaving 15 bases between them. This chain's CDR3 is CAWNRRGGSEAFF. The CDR3 nucleotides read TGTGCCTGGAACAGGAGGGGAGGGTCTGAAGCTTTCTTT.

This chain joins TRBV19 and TRBJ2-7, with TRBD1 as a possible D gene (5 bases). This CDR3 is 16 amino acids long. From germline, CDR1 is LNHDA and CDR2 SQIVND (reference sequence). V lost 4 bases and J lost 2, with 18 bases in between. The CDR3 DNA follows: TGTGCCAGTAGTACTCCCGACAGAAACCGACCCTACGAGCAGTACTTC. Its translation is CASSTPDRNRPYEQYF.

This chain links TRBV11-3 with TRBJ2-2, with D tentatively TRBD2 (5 bases). V gave up 1 base and J gave up 1 base, with 7 bases separating them. This CDR3 is 15 amino acids long. CDR1 SGHNT and CDR2 YENEEA come from the germline V gene. The CDR3 DNA follows: TGTGCCAGCAGCTTAGTTCGGGAGAACACCGGGGAGCTGTTTTTT. Protein product: CASSLVRENTGELFF.

V is TRBV19 and J is TRBJ1-5, with D unclear. Trimming removed 3 bases at V and 3 bases at J, with 15 bases between. Germline CDR1 is LNHDA and CDR2 is SQIVND (reference sequence). CDR3 length: 16 amino acids. CDR3 DNA: TGTGCCAGTAGTATCACCGGGGAGGCGTACAATCAGCCCCAGCATTTT. Protein sequence: CASSITGEAYNQPQHF.

The J gene is TRBJ2-6, the V gene TRBV5-1, with TRBD1 as a possible D gene (6 bases). This CDR3 is 15 amino acids long. Between the trimmed V and J ends, which lost 0 bases and 2 bases, there was a span of 6 bases. The germline gives CDR1 SGHRS, CDR2 YFSETQ. CDR3 sequence reads: CASSLAGAGANVLTF. Here the CDR3 DNA reads TGCGCCAGCAGCTTGGCAGGGGCTGGGGCCAACGTCCTGACTTTC.

The chain carries TRBV4-1 and TRBJ1-6, with 7 bases matching TRBD1. This CDR3 is 15 amino acids long. CDR1 and CDR2 from the germline V gene are MGHRA and YSYEKL. The trim removed 0 bases at V and 5 bases at J, leaving 1 base unmatched. CDR3 nucleotide sequence: TGCGCCAGCAGCCAAGATGGACAGGATAATTCACCCCTCCACTTT. Translating it yields CASSQDGQDNSPLHF.

V gene TRBV28 combines with J gene TRBJ2-7; 8 bases are shared with TRBD2. This CDR3 is 14 amino acids long. Looked up from germline, CDR1 is MDHEN and CDR2 is SYDVKM. Trimming cost V 8 bases and J 3 bases; bases outside gene matches: 9. CDR3 nucleotides: TGTGCCAGCCTCGGGGCGGGAGGTCACTACGAGCAGTACTTC. It yields the protein CASLGAGGHYEQYF.

The chain is built from TRBV7-8 and TRBJ2-2, with TRBD1 identical over 8 bases. The germline V gene has CDR1 SGHVS and CDR2 FQNEAQ. The J segment lost 0 bases and the V segment lost 5 bases, leaving 5 bases of the junction unmatched. The CDR3 is made up of 16 amino acids. The CDR3: CASSHTDRANTGELFF. As DNA, the CDR3 is TGTGCCAGCAGCCATACGGACAGGGCGAACACCGGGGAGCTGTTTTTT.

V is TRBV7-2 and J is TRBJ2-5; D possibly corresponds to TRBD2 (6 bases). The germline gives CDR1 SGHTA, CDR2 FQGNSA. V lost 1 base and J 1 base, leaving 10 bases between the germline ends. The CDR3 is 15 residues long. CDR3 sequence: CASSLVSGVQETQYF. As DNA, the CDR3 is TGTGCCAGCAGCTTAGTTTCGGGGGTCCAAGAGACCCAGTACTTC.

This clone was observed a single time. The genes are TRBV15 and TRBJ2-1; 7 bases line up with TRBD2. After removal of 0 bases from V and 1 base from J, the junction contained 6 bases not matched to a gene. Germline CDR1 and CDR2: LNHNV and YYDKDF (reference sequence). The CDR3 sequence is 17 residues long. This CDR3 is CATSRDGRGSSYNEQFF. The CDR3 nucleotides read TGTGCCACCAGCAGAGATGGGAGGGGCAGTTCCTACAATGAGCAGTTCTTC.